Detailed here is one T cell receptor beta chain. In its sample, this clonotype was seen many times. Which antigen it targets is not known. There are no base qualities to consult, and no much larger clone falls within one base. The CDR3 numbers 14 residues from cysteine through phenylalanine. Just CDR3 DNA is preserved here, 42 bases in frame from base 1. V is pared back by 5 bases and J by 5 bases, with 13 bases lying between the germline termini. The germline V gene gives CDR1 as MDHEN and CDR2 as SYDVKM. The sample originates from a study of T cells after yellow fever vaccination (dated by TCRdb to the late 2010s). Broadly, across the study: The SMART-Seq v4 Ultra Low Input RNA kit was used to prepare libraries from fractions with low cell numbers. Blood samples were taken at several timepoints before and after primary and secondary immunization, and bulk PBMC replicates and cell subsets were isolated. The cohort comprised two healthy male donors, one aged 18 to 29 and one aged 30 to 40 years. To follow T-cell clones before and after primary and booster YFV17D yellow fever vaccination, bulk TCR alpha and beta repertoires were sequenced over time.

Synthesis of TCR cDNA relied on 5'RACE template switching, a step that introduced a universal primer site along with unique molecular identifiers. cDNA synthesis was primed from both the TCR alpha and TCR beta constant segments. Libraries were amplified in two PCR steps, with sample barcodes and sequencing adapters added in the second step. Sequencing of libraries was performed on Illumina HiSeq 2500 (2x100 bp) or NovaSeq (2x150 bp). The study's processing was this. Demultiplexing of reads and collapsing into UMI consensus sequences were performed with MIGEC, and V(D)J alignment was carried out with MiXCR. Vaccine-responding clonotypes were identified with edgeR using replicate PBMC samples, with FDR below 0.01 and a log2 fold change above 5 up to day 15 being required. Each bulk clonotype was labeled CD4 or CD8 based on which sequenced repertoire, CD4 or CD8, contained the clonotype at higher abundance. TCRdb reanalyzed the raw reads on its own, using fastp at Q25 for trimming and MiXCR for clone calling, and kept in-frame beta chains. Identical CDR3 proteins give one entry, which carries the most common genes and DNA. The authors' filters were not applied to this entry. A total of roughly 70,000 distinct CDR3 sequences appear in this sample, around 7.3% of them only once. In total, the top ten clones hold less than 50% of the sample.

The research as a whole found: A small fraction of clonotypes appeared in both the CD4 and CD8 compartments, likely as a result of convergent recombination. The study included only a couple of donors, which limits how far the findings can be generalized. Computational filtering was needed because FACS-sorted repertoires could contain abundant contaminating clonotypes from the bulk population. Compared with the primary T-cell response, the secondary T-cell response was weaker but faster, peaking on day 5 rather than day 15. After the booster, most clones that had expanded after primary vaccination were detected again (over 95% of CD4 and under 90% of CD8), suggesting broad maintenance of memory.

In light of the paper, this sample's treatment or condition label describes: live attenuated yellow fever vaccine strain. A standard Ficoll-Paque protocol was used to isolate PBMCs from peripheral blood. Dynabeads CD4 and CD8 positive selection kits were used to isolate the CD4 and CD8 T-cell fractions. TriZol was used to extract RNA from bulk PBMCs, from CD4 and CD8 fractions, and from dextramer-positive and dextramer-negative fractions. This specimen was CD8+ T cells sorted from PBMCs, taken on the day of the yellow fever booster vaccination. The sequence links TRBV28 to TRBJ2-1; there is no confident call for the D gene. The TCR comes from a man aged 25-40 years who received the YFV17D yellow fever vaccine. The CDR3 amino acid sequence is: CASSPRFLDNEQFF. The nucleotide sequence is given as TGTGCCAGCAGTCCCCGCTTCTTGGACAATGAGCAGTTCTTC.